These 16 T cell receptor beta chains originate from one sample sequenced in a study of OX40 agonist ivuxolimab in advanced cancers. The repertoire was sequenced with immunoSEQ multiplex PCR; TCRdb's copy has only in-frame clones and lacks some. The profile shows 65,000 to 95,000 clones, approximately 90% of them singletons. This material consisted of CD4+ or CD8+ T cells sorted from blood, taken in a trial of the OX40 agonist ivuxolimab. The source is an adult with an advanced solid tumor such as melanoma, head and neck, liver or kidney cancer.

V is TRBV2 and J is TRBJ1-2, with TRBD1 matching 8 bases. The ends lost 5 bases at V and 12 bases at J; junction bases unmatched: 11. This CDR3 has 13 residues. Looked up from germline, CDR1 is SNHLY and CDR2 is FYNNEI. CDR3 DNA: TGTGCCAGCAGTCCCATAAACGGACAGGGAGACACCTTC. It specifies CASSPINGQGDTF.

In its sample, this clone was seen a few times. V and J are TRBV5-1 and TRBJ1-4; 8 bases are a match to TRBD1. Germline V gives CDR1 SGHRS, CDR2 YFSETQ. The trim removed 4 bases at V and 7 bases at J, leaving 9 bases unmatched. The CDR3 sequence is 15 residues long. CDR3 sequence reads: CASSVNTGGGEKLFF. DNA for the CDR3: TGCGCCAGCAGCGTCAACACAGGGGGTGGTGAAAAACTGTTTTTT.

The chain uses TRBV5-1 and TRBJ2-2, with a tentative D call TRBD1 (6 bases). Trimming left V 3 bases short and J 0 bases short, with 12 bases between. The CDR3 spans 16 residues. Germline CDR1 is SGHRS and CDR2 is YFSETQ. The CDR3 region is CASSSRAGANTGELFF. CDR3 coding DNA: TGCGCCAGCAGCTCGCGAGCAGGGGCGAACACCGGGGAGCTGTTTTTT.

The gene calls are TRBV5-1 and TRBJ1-1, with D unresolved. V was shortened by 3 bases and J by 0 bases, with 6 bases between the two germline ends. The germline gives CDR1 SGHRS, CDR2 YFSETQ. The CDR3 is made up of 13 amino acids. The CDR3 loop is CASSSEMNTEAFF. CDR3 coding DNA: TGCGCCAGCAGCTCGGAGATGAACACTGAAGCTTTCTTT.

The chain carries TRBV5-1 and TRBJ2-1; D is perhaps TRBD2 (7 bases). V was pared by 0 bases and J by 9 bases, with 13 bases between. The CDR3 is 14 amino acids. Per germline, CDR1 SGHRS and CDR2 YFSETQ. The chain's CDR3 is CASSLEGGGAEQFF. The CDR3 DNA is TGCGCCAGCAGCTTGGAGGGGGGGGGCGCTGAGCAGTTCTTC.

DNA of the CDR3: TGTGCCGGGGAAGGACGTGTCCGTTACGAGCAGTACTTC. It translates to CAGEGRVRYEQYF. This chain uses TRBV6-1 with TRBJ2-7, with D unclear. Germline CDR1 and CDR2: MNHNS and SASEGT. The CDR3 is 13 residues long. V lost 11 bases and J 4 bases, leaving 18 bases between the germline ends.

The chain uses TRBV7-2 and TRBJ2-1; 8 nucleotides agree with TRBD1. CDR1 is SGHTA, CDR2 FQGNSA, per germline. Losses at the gene ends were 0 bases for V and 6 bases for J; bases not matched to a gene: 7. The CDR3 totals 16 residues. In nucleotides, the CDR3 is TGTGCCAGCAGCTTAGCGCGGCAGGGGGCACCCAATGAGCAGTTCTTC. Protein: CASSLARQGAPNEQFF.

The rearrangement links TRBV2 to TRBJ1-5, with TRBD1 matching over 9 bases. J was trimmed by 4 bases and V by 6 bases; bases with no gene match: 4. The CDR3 runs to 14 residues. Germline V gene data show CDR1 as SNHLY and CDR2 as FYNNEI. As DNA, the CDR3 is TGTGCCAGCAGACCGGGACAGGGAAATCAGCCCCAGCATTTT. It codes for CASRPGQGNQPQHF.

This clone was observed a few times. J is TRBJ1-5 and V is TRBV18; TRBD1 is a possible D gene (5 bases). Trimming cost V 5 bases and J 5 bases, with 10 bases left between them. This CDR3 is 13 amino acids long. CDR1 is KGHSH and CDR2 is LQKENI in the germline V gene. In DNA form, the CDR3 reads TGTGCCAGCTCAGCGGGGGATCATCAGCCCCAGCATTTT. Translated: CASSAGDHQPQHF.

V and J are TRBV19 and TRBJ1-1, with no clear D. Trimming removed 5 bases at V and 10 bases at J, with 14 bases between. The CDR3 consists of 12 residues. Germline loops: CDR1 LNHDA, CDR2 SQIVND (reference sequence). The CDR3 sequence is CASSVVSGRAFF. The CDR3, as DNA: TGTGCCAGTAGTGTCGTCTCAGGTCGAGCTTTCTTT.

V gene TRBV2 combines with J gene TRBJ1-2, with 7 bases matching TRBD1. This CDR3 contains 13 residues. Germline lookup yields CDR1 SNHLY and CDR2 FYNNEI. The trim removed 6 bases at V and 3 bases at J, leaving 4 bases unmatched. The CDR3 bases are TGTGCCAGCAGGCAAACAGGGGACTATGGCTACACCTTC. Its protein product is CASRQTGDYGYTF.

This rearrangement joins TRBV5-1 to TRBJ2-6, with no clear D. Looked up from germline, CDR1 is SGHRS and CDR2 is YFSETQ. Trimming removed 0 bases at V and 2 bases at J, with 9 bases between. The CDR3 spans 16 residues. The CDR3 reads CASSLESQPGANVLTF. CDR3 sequence (DNA): TGCGCCAGCAGCTTGGAATCGCAGCCTGGGGCCAACGTCCTGACTTTC.

The chain employs TRBV5-8 and TRBJ2-2; perhaps D is TRBD1 or TRBD2 (5 bases each). The V end lost 4 bases, the J end lost 3 bases, and 13 bases lay between the germline ends. Germline V gives CDR1 SGHTS, CDR2 YDEGEE. The CDR3 covers 15 residues. CDR3 protein: CASSPPGPYTGELFF. For the CDR3, the DNA is TGTGCCAGCAGCCCACCGGGACCGTACACCGGGGAGCTGTTTTTT. The entire variable domain, with the rest obtained from reference TRBV5-8 and TRBJ2-2, is as follows: EAGVTQSPTHLIKTRGQQATLRCSPISGHTSVYWYQQALGLGLQFLLWYDEGEERNRGNFPPRFSGRQFPNYSSELNVNALELEDSALYLCASSPPGPYTGELFFGEGSRLTVL.

DNA for the CDR3: TGTGCCAGCAGACGGCAGGGACGGGAGACCCAGTACTTC. This encodes CASRRQGRETQYF. This chain connects TRBV6-1 to TRBJ2-5, with D perhaps assigned TRBD1 or TRBD2 (5 bases each). V dropped 6 bases and J dropped 5 bases, with 13 bases sitting between them. Germline CDR1 MNHNS, CDR2 SASEGT. The CDR3 has 13 residues.

A remark on this clone: The conserved phenylalanine or tryptophan is not found at the CDR3 terminus, so this likely reflects a read error. The chain has TRBV5-4 and TRBJ1-6; 7 bases align to TRBD1. The germline V gene has CDR1 SGHNT and CDR2 YYREEE (reference sequence). After removal of 4 bases from V and 8 bases from J, the junction contained 9 bases not matched to a gene. This CDR3 has 15 residues. The CDR3 nucleotides are TGTGCCAGCAGCCCCGACAGGGCGGGCGATTCACCCCTCCACCTT. Residues: CASSPDRAGDSPLHL.

This clone came up once. This chain uses TRBV5-5 with TRBJ2-5; 8 bases match TRBD1. The trim removed 1 base at V and 5 bases at J, leaving 7 bases unmatched. CDR3 size: 15 residues. Germline CDR1 is SGHKS and CDR2 is YYEKEE (reference sequence). The CDR3: CASSLWQGAEETQYF. The DNA for the CDR3 is TGTGCCAGCAGCTTGTGGCAGGGGGCCGAGGAGACCCAGTACTTC. Full variable domain (outside the CDR3, taken from reference TRBV5-5 and TRBJ2-5): DAGVTQSPTHLIKTRGQQVTLRCSPISGHKSVSWYQQVLGQGPQFIFQYYEKEERGRGNFPDRFSARQFPNYSSELNVNALLLGDSALYLCASSLWQGAEETQYFGPGTRLLVL.